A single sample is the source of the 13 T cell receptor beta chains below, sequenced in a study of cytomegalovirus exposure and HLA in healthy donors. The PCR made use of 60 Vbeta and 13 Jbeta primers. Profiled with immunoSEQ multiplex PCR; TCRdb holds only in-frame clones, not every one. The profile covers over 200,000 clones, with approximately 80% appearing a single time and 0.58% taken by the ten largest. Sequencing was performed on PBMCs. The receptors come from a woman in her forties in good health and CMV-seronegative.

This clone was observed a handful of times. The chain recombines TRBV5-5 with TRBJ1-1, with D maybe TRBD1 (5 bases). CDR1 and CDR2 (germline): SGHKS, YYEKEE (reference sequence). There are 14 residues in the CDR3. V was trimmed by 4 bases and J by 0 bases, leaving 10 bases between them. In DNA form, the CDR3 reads TGTGCCAGCAGCATACAGGACATGAACACTGAAGCTTTCTTT. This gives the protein CASSIQDMNTEAFF.

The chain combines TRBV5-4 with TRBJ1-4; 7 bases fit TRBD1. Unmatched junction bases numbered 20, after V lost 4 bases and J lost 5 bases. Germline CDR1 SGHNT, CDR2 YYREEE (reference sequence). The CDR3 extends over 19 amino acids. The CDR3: CASSPGPRGLGGQNEKLFF. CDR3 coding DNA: TGTGCCAGCAGCCCGGGGCCCAGGGGGTTAGGTGGCCAAAATGAAAAACTGTTTTTT.

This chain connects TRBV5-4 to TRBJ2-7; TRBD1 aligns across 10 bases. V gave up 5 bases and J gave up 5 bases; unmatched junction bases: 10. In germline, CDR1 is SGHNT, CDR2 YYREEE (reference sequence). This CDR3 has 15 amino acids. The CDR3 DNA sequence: TGTGCCAGCAGTGTGGGCCCGACAGGGGGCGACGAGCAGTACTTC. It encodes CASSVGPTGGDEQYF.

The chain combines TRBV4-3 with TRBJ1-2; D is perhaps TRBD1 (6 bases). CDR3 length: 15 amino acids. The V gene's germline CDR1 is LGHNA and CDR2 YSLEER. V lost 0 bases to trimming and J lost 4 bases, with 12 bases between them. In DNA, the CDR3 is TGCGCCAGCAGCCAAGAGCGGGGGGCGGCCTATGGCTACACCTTC. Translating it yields CASSQERGAAYGYTF.

The CDR3 loop reads CASRLTYEQYF. The DNA of the CDR3 is TGTGCCAGCCGACTGACCTACGAGCAGTACTTC. This chain connects TRBV6-5 to TRBJ2-7; D unclear. Germline assignment: CDR1 MNHEY and CDR2 SVGAGI. The CDR3 is made up of 11 amino acids. V was cut by 8 bases and J by 2 bases, with 7 bases left in between.

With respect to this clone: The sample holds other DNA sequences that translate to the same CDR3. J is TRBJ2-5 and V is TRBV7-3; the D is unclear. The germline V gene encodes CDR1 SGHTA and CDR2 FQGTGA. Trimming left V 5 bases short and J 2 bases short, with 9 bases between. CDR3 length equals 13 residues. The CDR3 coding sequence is TGTGCCAGCAGCGGTTCAGGTCAAGAGACCCAGTACTTC. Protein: CASSGSGQETQYF. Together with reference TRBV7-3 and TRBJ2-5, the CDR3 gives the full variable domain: GAGVSQTPSNKVTEKGKYVELRCDPISGHTALYWYRQSLGQGPEFLIYFQGTGAADDSGLPNDRFFAVRPEGSVSTLKIQRTERGDSAVYLCASSGSGQETQYFGPGTRLLVL.

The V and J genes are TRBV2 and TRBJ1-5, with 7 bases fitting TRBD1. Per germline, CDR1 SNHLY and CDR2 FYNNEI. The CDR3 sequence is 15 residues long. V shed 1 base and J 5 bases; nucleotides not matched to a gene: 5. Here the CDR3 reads CASSEGVQGDQPQHF. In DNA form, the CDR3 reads TGTGCCAGCAGTGAAGGTGTTCAGGGGGATCAGCCCCAGCATTTT.

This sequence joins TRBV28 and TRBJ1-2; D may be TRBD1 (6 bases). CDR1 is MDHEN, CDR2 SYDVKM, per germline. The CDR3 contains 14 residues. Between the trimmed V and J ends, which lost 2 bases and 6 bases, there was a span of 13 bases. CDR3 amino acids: CASSLNRDKDGYTF. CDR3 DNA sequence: TGTGCCAGCAGTTTAAACAGGGACAAAGATGGCTACACCTTC.

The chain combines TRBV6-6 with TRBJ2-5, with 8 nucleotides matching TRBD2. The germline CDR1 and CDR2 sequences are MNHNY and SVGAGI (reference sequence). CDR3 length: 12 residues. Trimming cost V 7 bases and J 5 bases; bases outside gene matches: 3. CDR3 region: CASNERGETQYF. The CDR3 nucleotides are TGTGCCAGCAATGAGCGGGGGGAGACCCAGTACTTC.

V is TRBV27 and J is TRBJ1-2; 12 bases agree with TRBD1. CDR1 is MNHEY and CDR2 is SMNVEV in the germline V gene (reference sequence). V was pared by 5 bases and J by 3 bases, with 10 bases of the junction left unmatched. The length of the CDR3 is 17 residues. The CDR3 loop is CASSQGVGTGGYYGYTF. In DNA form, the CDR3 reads TGTGCCAGCAGTCAGGGAGTCGGGACAGGGGGCTACTATGGCTACACCTTC.

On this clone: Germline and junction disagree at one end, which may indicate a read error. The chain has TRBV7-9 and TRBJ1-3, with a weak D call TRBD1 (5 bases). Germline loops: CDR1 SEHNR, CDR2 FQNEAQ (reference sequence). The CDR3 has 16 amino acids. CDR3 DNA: TGTTCCAGCGGGGGGGAAAGGCCCCGCTCTGGAAACACCATATATTTT. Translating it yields CSSGGERPRSGNTIYF.

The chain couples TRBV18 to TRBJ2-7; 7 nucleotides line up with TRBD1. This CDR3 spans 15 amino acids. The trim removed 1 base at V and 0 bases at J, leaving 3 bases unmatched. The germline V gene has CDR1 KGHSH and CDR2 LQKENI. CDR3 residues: CASSPLRQGSYEQYF. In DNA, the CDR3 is TGTGCCAGCTCACCACTCCGACAGGGCTCCTACGAGCAGTACTTC.

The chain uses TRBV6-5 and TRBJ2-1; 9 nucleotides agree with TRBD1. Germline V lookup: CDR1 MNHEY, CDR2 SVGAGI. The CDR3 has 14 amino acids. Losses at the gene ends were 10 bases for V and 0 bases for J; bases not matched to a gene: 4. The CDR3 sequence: CATTGGSSYNEQFF. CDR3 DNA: TGTGCCACGACAGGGGGGAGCTCCTACAATGAGCAGTTCTTC.